This TCR beta chain was obtained from a study of T cells in Graves' hyperthyroidism and ophthalmopathy. Diagnoses used clinical symptoms, serum thyroxine and TRAb, thyroid ultrasound and orbital computed tomography. CDR1 is SGHRS, CDR2 YFSETQ, per germline. This CDR3 region has 14 residues. V gave up 4 bases and J gave up 2 bases, with 12 bases separating them. Amplified TCR beta CDR3 regions came from RNA transcripts. The HTBI primer set drove a first-round RT-PCR of the TCR CDR3. Each CDR3 protein gets one entry after TCRdb re-called the multiplex PCR reads with MiXCR. Among about 250,000 distinct CDR3 sequences listed, approximately 25% were seen once.

Input material: blood. This sequence originates from a woman aged 40 to 49 with Graves' ophthalmopathy. The chain has TRBV5-1 and TRBJ1-2; D is possibly TRBD1 (5 bases). CDR3 DNA sequence: TGCGCCAGCAGCCCCTCGCCAGGGAACTATGGCTACACCTTC. Translated, it gives CASSPSPGNYGYTF.